These 5 T cell receptor beta chains originate from one sample sequenced in a study of cytomegalovirus exposure and HLA in healthy donors. Vbeta (60) and Jbeta (13) primers were used in the PCR. Using immunoSEQ multiplex PCR, the repertoire was profiled, and TCRdb retains in-frame clones only, with some absent. Listed are about 200,000 clones; approximately 0.74% falls within the top ten. Specimen: PBMCs. The receptor set was obtained from a boy between 10 and 17 years old in good health and CMV-seronegative.

This chain connects TRBV9 to TRBJ2-1; TRBD2 aligns across 9 bases. Trimming removed 2 bases from V and 3 bases from J; junction bases left unmatched: 15. This CDR3 region has 19 residues. Germline CDR1 SGDLS, CDR2 YYNGEE. DNA of the CDR3: TGTGCCAGCAGCGTCCTTGGGGTAGCGGGGGTACCTAGCTACAATGAGCAGTTCTTC. Its translation is CASSVLGVAGVPSYNEQFF.

The gene calls are TRBV15 and TRBJ1-2; weak D call: TRBD1 (6 bases). CDR3 size: 14 residues. V lost 2 bases, J lost 6 bases, and 13 bases lay in between. The germline gives CDR1 LNHNV, CDR2 YYDKDF (reference sequence). CDR3 DNA: TGTGCCACCAGCAGACGACAGGAATGGGATGGCTACACCTTC. It specifies CATSRRQEWDGYTF. The whole variable domain, remainder taken from reference TRBV15 and TRBJ1-2, is DAMVIQNPRYQVTQFGKPVTLSCSQTLNHNVMYWYQQKSSQAPKLLFHYYDKDFNNEADTPDNFQSRRPNTSFCFLDIRSPGLGDTAMYLCATSRRQEWDGYTFGSGTRLTVV.

The chain uses TRBV2 and TRBJ2-3, with D tentatively TRBD1 (6 bases). This CDR3 region has 15 residues. The V end lost 8 bases, the J end lost 0 bases, and 15 bases lay between the germline ends. Germline CDR1 and CDR2: SNHLY and FYNNEI. The CDR3 sequence is CASAGAHPSTDTQYF. The CDR3 bases are TGTGCCAGCGCAGGGGCGCATCCAAGCACAGATACGCAGTATTTT.

This sequence joins TRBV19 and TRBJ2-5; D unresolved. V gave up 4 bases and J gave up 5 bases, with 11 bases separating them. Germline CDR1 and CDR2: LNHDA and SQIVND (reference sequence). The CDR3 extends over 13 amino acids. Here the CDR3 reads CASSRAVTETQYF. The CDR3, as DNA: TGTGCCAGTAGTAGGGCCGTGACGGAGACCCAGTACTTC.

The chain links TRBV19 to TRBJ1-1; the D gene is possibly TRBD1 (5 bases). CDR1 and CDR2 (germline): LNHDA, SQIVND (reference sequence). The CDR3 covers 14 residues. Trimming left V 4 bases short and J 4 bases short, with 13 bases between. The CDR3 DNA reads TGTGCCAGTAGTAGTCAGGGTAGGGTCACTGAAGCTTTCTTT. Its protein is CASSSQGRVTEAFF.